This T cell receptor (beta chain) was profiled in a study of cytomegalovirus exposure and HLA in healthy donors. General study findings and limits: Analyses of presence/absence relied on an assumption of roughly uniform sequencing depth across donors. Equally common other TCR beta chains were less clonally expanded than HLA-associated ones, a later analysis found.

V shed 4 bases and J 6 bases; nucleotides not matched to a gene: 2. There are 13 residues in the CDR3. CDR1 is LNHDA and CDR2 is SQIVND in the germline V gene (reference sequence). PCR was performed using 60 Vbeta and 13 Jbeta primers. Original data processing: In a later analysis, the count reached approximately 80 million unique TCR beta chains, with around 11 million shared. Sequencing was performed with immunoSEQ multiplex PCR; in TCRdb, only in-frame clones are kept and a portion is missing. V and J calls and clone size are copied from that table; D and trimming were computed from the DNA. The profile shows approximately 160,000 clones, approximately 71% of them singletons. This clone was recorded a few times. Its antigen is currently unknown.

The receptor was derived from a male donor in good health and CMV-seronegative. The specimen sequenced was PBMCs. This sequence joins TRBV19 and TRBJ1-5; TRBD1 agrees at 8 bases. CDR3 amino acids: CASSRDRLQPQHF. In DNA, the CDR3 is TGTGCCAGTAGTAGGGACAGGCTTCAGCCCCAGCATTTT.